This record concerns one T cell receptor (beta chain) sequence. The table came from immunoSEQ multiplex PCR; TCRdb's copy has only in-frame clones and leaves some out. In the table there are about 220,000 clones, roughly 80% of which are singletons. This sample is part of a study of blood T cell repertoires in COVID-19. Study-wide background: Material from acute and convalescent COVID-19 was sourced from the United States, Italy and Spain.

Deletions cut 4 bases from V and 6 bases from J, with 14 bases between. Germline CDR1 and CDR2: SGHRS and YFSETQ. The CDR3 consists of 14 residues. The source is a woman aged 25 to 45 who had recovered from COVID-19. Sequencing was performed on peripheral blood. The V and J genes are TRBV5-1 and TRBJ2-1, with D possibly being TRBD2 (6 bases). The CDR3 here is CASSILASSNEQFF. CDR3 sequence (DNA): TGCGCCAGCAGCATACTAGCCTCCAGCAATGAGCAGTTCTTC.